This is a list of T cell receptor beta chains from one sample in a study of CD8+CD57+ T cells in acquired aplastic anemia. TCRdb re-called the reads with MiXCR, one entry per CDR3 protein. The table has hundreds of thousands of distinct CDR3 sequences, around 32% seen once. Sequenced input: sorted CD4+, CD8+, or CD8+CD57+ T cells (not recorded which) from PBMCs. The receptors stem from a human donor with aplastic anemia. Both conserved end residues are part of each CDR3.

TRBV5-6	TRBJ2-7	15	CASSPKTGTSYEQYF
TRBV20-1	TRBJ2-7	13	CSLTPGQSYEQYF
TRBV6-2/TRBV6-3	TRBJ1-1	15	CASSYLDRMNTEAFF
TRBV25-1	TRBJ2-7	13	CASSGTSPYEQYF
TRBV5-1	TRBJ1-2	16	CASSPEEGGLGYGYTF
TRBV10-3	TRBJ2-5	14	CARRQGLAEETQYF
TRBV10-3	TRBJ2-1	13	CAISGTSGNEQFF
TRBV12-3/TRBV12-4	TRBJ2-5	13	CASSSGAGETQYF
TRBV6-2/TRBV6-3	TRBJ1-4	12	CASSSWGEKLFF
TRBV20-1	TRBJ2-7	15	CSAHPGTGSSYEQYF
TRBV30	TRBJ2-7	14	CACQRDTPSYEQYF
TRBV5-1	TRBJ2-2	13	CASTKGGSGELFF
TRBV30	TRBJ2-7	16	CAWSVRTGTHSYEQYF
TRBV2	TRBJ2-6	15	CASSPGIAGANVLTF
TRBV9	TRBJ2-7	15	CASSVDADPSYEQYF
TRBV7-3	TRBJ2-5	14	CASSTGQPGETQYF
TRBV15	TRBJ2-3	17	CATSNSRTTISTDTQYF
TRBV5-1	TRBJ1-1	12	CASSFADSEAFF
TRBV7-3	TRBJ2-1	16	CASSLLAGGPGNEQFF
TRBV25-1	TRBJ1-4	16	CASSDGQGRTNEKLFF
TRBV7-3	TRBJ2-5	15	CASSQTSRGQETQYF
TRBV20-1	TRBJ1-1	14	CSAFSAAMNTEAFF
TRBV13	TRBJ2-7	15	CASSLGAGGSDEQYF
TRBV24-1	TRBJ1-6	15	CATIRPPGPPYPLHF
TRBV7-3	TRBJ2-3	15	CASSPPGTGGVTQYF
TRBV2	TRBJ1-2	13	CASRGPSLVGYTF
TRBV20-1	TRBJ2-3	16	CSAFDLAGVFTDTQYF